This T cell receptor (beta chain) was recovered during a study of cytomegalovirus exposure and HLA in healthy donors. Vbeta (60) and Jbeta (13) primers were used in the PCR. The data were produced by immunoSEQ multiplex PCR, yet TCRdb's version contains in-frame clones alone and is incomplete. The sample records more than 95,000 clones, around 80% being singletons. Germline CDR1 MNHEY, CDR2 SMNVEV (reference sequence). V shed 7 bases, J shed 3 bases, and the junction held 8 bases outside the gene matches. The CDR3 has 16 amino acids. Input material: PBMCs. The TCR comes from a female donor in good health and CMV-seronegative. This chain uses TRBV27 with TRBJ2-2; 10 bases line up with TRBD2. The CDR3 nucleotides read TGTGCCAGCATTCAGCGGCTAGCGGGGGACACCGGGGAGCTGTTTTTT. Protein sequence: CASIQRLAGDTGELFF.